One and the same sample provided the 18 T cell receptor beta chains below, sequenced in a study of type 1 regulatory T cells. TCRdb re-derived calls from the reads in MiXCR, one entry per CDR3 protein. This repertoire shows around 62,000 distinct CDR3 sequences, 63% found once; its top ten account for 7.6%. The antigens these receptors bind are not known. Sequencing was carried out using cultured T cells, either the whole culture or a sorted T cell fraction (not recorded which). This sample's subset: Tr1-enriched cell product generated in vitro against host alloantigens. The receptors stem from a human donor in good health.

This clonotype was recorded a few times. CDR3 coding DNA: TGCAGCGTTGCACTAGTTCAGGGTCGCGGCTATGGCTACACCTTC. Its translation is CSVALVQGRGYGYTF. This chain uses TRBV29-1 with TRBJ1-2, with D tentatively TRBD1 (5 bases). Germline CDR1 is SQVTM and CDR2 is ANQGSEA. The CDR3 is made up of 15 amino acids. The ends were cut back, 4 bases at V and 4 bases at J, with 19 bases in the middle.

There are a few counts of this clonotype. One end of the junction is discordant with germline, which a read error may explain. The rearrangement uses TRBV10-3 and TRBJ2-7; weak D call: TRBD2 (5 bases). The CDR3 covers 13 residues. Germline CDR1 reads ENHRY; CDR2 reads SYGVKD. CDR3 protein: CAIGLGGSYDQYF. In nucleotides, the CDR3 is TGTGCCATCGGACTTGGAGGTTCTTACGATCAGTACTTC.

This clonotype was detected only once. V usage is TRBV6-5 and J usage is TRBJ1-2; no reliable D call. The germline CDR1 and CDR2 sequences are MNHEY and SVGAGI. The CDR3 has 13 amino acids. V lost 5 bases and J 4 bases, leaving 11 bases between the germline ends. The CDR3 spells CASSRNDLYGYTF. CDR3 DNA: TGTGCCAGCAGTCGAAACGACCTCTATGGCTACACCTTC.

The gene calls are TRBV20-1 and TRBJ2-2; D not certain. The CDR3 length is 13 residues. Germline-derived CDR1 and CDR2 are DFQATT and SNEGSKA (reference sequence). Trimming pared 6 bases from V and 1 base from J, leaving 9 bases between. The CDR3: CSARLGNTGELFF. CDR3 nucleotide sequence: TGCAGTGCCAGACTGGGGAACACCGGGGAGCTGTTTTTT.

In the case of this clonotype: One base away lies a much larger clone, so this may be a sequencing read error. CDR3 coding DNA: TGTGCCAGCAGTGAACAGGGGCCCGGGGGGCTGTTTTTT. It codes for CASSEQGPGGLFF. The chain combines TRBV2 with TRBJ2-2, with D perhaps given as TRBD1 or TRBD2 (6 bases each). The CDR3 consists of 13 residues. Germline assignment: CDR1 SNHLY and CDR2 FYNNEI. Drawing the rest from reference TRBV2 and TRBJ2-2, the complete variable domain is EPEVTQTPSHQVTQMGQEVILRCVPISNHLYFYWYRQILGQKVEFLVSFYNNEISEKSEIFDDQFSVERPDGSNFTLKIRSTKLEDSAMYFCASSEQGPGGLFFGEGSRLTVL.

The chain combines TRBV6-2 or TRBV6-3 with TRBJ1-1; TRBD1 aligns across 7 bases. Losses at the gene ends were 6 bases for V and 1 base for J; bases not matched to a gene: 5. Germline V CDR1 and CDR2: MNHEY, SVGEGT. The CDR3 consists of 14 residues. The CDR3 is CASSRQGQNTEAFF. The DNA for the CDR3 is TGTGCCAGCAGCCGACAGGGACAGAACACTGAAGCTTTCTTT.

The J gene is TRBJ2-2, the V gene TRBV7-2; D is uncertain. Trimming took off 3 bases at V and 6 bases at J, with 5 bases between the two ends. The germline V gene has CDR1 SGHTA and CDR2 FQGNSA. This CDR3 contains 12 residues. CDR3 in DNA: TGTGCCAGCAGCTTGTCCGCCGGGGAGCTGTTTTTT. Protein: CASSLSAGELFF.

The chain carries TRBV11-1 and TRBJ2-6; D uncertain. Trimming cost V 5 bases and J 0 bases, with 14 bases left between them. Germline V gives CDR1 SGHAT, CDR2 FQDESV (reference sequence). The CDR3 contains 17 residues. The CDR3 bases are TGTGCCAGCAGCGAATTAATCGGAAACTCTGGGGCCAACGTCCTGACTTTC. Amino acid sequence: CASSELIGNSGANVLTF.

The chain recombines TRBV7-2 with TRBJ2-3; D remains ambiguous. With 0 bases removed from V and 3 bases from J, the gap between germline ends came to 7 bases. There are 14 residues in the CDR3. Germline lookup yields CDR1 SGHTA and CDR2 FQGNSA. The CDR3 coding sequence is TGTGCCAGCAGCTTAGCCTTGTCTACAGATACGCAGTATTTT. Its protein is CASSLALSTDTQYF.

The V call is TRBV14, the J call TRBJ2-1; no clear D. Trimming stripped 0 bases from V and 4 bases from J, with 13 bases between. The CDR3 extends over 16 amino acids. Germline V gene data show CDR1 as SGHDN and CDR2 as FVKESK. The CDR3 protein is CASSQDKLGRYNEQFF. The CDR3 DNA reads TGTGCCAGCAGCCAAGATAAATTGGGTCGGTACAATGAGCAGTTCTTC.

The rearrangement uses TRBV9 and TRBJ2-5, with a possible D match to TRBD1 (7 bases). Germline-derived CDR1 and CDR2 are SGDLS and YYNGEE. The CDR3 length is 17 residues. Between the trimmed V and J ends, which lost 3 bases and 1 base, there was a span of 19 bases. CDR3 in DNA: TGTGCCAGCAGCGCGAGGACAGGTGGGGGGATCCAAGAGACCCAGTACTTC. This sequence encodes CASSARTGGGIQETQYF.

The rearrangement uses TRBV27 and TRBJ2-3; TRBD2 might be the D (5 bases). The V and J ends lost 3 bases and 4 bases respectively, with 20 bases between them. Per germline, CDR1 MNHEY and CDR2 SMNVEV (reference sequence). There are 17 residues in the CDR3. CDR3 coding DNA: TGTGCCAGCAGTTTGTTCCCTTTCGGGATAGGATCAGATACGCAGTATTTT. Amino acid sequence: CASSLFPFGIGSDTQYF.

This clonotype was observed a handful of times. The CDR3: CASSFLGVRSDEQFF. The CDR3 DNA sequence: TGTGCCAGCAGCTTTCTCGGGGTCCGGAGCGATGAGCAGTTCTTC. The chain is built from TRBV7-9 and TRBJ2-1; maybe TRBD2 (5 bases). V was shortened by 3 bases and J by 8 bases, with 17 bases between the two germline ends. CDR1 and CDR2 from the germline V gene are SEHNR and FQNEAQ (reference sequence). This CDR3 spans 15 amino acids.

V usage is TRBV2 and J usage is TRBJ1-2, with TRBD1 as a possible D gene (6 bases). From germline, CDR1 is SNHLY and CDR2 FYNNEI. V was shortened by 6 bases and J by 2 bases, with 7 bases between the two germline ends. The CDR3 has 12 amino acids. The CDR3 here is CASSQGNYGYTF. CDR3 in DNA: TGTGCCAGCAGCCAGGGGAACTATGGCTACACCTTC.

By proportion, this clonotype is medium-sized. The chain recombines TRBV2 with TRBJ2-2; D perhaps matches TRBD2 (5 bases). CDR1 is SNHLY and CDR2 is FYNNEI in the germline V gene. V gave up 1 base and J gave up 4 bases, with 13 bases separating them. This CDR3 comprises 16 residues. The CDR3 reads CASSEGSYRGTGELFF. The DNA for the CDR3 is TGTGCCAGCAGTGAAGGGTCGTATCGGGGCACCGGGGAGCTGTTTTTT.

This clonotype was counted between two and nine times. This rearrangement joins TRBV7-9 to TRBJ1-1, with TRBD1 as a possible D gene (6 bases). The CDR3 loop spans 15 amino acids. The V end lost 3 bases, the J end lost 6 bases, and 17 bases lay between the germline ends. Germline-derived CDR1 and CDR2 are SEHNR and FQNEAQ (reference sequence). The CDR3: CASSFRDIGGAEAFF. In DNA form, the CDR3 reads TGTGCCAGCAGCTTCCGGGACATCGGGGGAGCTGAAGCTTTCTTT.

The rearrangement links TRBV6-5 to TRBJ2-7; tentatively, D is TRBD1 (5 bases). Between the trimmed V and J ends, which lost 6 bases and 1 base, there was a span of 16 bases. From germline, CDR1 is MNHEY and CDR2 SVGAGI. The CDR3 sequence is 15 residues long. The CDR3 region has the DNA TGTGCCAGCAGACAAACAGGCGTACCTTCCTACGAGCAGTACTTC. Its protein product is CASRQTGVPSYEQYF.

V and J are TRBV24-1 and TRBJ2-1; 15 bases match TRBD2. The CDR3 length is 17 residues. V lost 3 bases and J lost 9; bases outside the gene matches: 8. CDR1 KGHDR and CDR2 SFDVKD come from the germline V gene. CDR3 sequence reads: CATSDHSGLAGGSEQFF. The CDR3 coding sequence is TGTGCCACCAGTGATCACTCGGGACTAGCGGGAGGAAGTGAGCAGTTCTTC.